These T cell receptor beta chains were read from a single sample in a study of blood T cell repertoires in COVID-19. TCRdb keeps only in-frame clones here, not all; method: immunoSEQ multiplex PCR. The sample has roughly 500,000 clones; 70% to 90% are singletons. The sequenced sample was peripheral blood. Receptors originate from a human donor in a cohort sampled during active COVID-19. CDR3s include the opening cysteine and the closing phenylalanine or tryptophan. Each record gives: CDR3 length, V gene, D gene, J gene, CDR3 protein. The D gene is left open where the match is weak.

CDR3 length: 10; V gene: TRBV25-1; D gene: NA; J gene: TRBJ2-1; CDR3 protein: CATEMGGQFF
CDR3 length: 13; V gene: TRBV6-5; D gene: NA; J gene: TRBJ1-1; CDR3 protein: CASTSGQITEAFF
CDR3 length: 15; V gene: TRBV5-8; D gene: TRBD1; J gene: TRBJ1-1; CDR3 protein: CASSPRMTGDTEAFF
CDR3 length: 17; V gene: TRBV7-3; D gene: NA; J gene: TRBJ2-7; CDR3 protein: CASSLMGQQSFSNEQYF
CDR3 length: 13; V gene: TRBV25-1; D gene: TRBD1; J gene: TRBJ2-5; CDR3 protein: CASSKDRDETQYF
CDR3 length: 19; V gene: TRBV7-3; D gene: NA; J gene: TRBJ2-6; CDR3 protein: CASSPLGSGDPSGANVLTF
CDR3 length: 21; V gene: TRBV6-6; D gene: TRBD1; J gene: TRBJ1-3; CDR3 protein: CASSTLTGTVTARVWRNTIYF
CDR3 length: 17; V gene: TRBV3-1/TRBV3-2; D gene: TRBD1; J gene: TRBJ2-6; CDR3 protein: CASSRTGGRSGANVLTF
CDR3 length: 16; V gene: TRBV10-3; D gene: TRBD2; J gene: TRBJ2-7; CDR3 protein: CAISDLTTSGGYEQYF
CDR3 length: 14; V gene: TRBV6-6; D gene: NA; J gene: TRBJ1-4; CDR3 protein: CASSAQGRAEKLFF
CDR3 length: 15; V gene: TRBV6-5; D gene: TRBD1; J gene: TRBJ1-1; CDR3 protein: CASSHRQGVDTEAFF
CDR3 length: 15; V gene: TRBV30; D gene: TRBD1; J gene: TRBJ1-5; CDR3 protein: CAWSQPTGSNQPQHF
CDR3 length: 14; V gene: TRBV7-2; D gene: TRBD2; J gene: TRBJ2-5; CDR3 protein: CASSGGGSEETQYF
CDR3 length: 15; V gene: TRBV18; D gene: NA; J gene: TRBJ1-6; CDR3 protein: CASSPQDARNSPLHF